The TCR beta chain described here comes from a study of CD8 T cells in ankylosing spondylitis. Study-wide findings and caveats: A motif in TCR beta, a set of several highly homologous variants, appeared characteristic of ankylosing spondylitis blood. As reported, disease-linked clones showed significant enrichment in matched ankylosing spondylitis synovial fluid.

For TCR beta, libraries came from quantitative 5'-RACE with molecular barcodes. One entry per CDR3 protein results from TCRdb running MiXCR on the 5' RACE reads. The data show around 490,000 distinct CDR3 sequences, roughly 5.2% seen once. Germline V lookup: CDR1 SGDLS, CDR2 YYNGEE. This CDR3 is 15 amino acids long. Germline trimming cut 7 bases from V and 2 bases from J; bases unmatched to any gene: 10. This clonotype was counted many times. Its antigen is unknown. This clonotype was sampled from a male donor with ankylosing spondylitis. The sample was blood, either unsorted or a sorted T cell fraction (not recorded which). This chain joins TRBV9 and TRBJ2-3; TRBD2 matches at 7 bases. The CDR3 protein is CASDTGTTYTDTQYF. CDR3 sequence (DNA): TGTGCCAGCGACACCGGGACTACCTACACAGATACGCAGTATTTT.